A selection of T cell receptor beta chains follows, all from one sample in a study of vaccination effects on CD4 cells after COVID-19. These receptors' targets are unknown. Profiling relied on immunoSEQ multiplex PCR, and the TCRdb table lists in-frame clones only, not all of them. The data show over 60,000 clones, 74% seen once. Sequences were derived from CD4+ T cells from PBMCs cultured with HCoV-229E spike peptides, sampled after COVID-19 vaccination. The receptors here all came from a human donor who received a COVID-19 vaccine. The CDR3 runs from the conserved cysteine through the conserved F or W. Fields, in order: J gene, D gene, clone size, V gene, CDR3 protein, CDR3 DNA. D genes are given only for firm matches. Not every row has a clone size; where given, it reads once, few, many or a size class.

>TRBJ2-4|.|.|TRBV5-1
CASSSGMGDAKNIQYF
TGCGCCAGCAGCTCCGGGATGGGGGACGCCAAAAACATTCAGTACTTC
>TRBJ2-3|.|.|TRBV18
CASSPLTGSTDTQYF
TGTGCCAGCTCACCACTAACGGGGAGCACAGATACGCAGTATTTT
>TRBJ1-2|.|.|TRBV3-1/TRBV3-2
CASSSTGMGGYTF
TGTGCCAGCAGCTCCACAGGGATGGGAGGCTACACCTTC
>TRBJ1-6|.|few|TRBV6-6
CASSQGYRVGSPLHF
TGTGCCAGCAGTCAGGGCTACAGGGTTGGTTCACCCCTCCACTTT
>TRBJ2-4|.|.|TRBV10-3
CAISDWGLGTKNIQYF
TGTGCCATCAGTGACTGGGGGCTCGGGACCAAAAACATTCAGTACTTC
>TRBJ1-2|.|.|TRBV28
CASSPGRGYGYTF
TGTGCCAGCAGTCCCGGGAGGGGCTATGGCTACACCTTC
>TRBJ1-1|.|.|TRBV27
CASSRVDSTGAFF
TGTGCCAGCAGTCGGGTGGACTCAACGGGAGCTTTCTTT
>TRBJ1-4|.|.|TRBV7-2
CASSLAGVAGEKLFF
TGTGCCAGCAGCTTAGCAGGGGTAGCGGGTGAAAAACTGTTTTTT
>TRBJ2-1|TRBD2|few|TRBV10-2
CASSAHWLAGANEQFF
TGCGCCAGCAGCGCCCACTGGCTAGCGGGGGCCAATGAGCAGTTCTTC
>TRBJ1-4|.|.|TRBV7-2
CASSSAGTQTNEKLFF
TGTGCCAGCAGCTCCGCCGGGACCCAAACTAATGAAAAACTGTTTTTT
>TRBJ2-1|TRBD2|.|TRBV7-3
CASSLLAGGRNEQFF
TGTGCCAGCAGCTTATTGGCGGGGGGGCGTAATGAGCAGTTCTTC
>TRBJ2-5|.|once|TRBV20-1
CSAKLRGTQYF
TGCAGTGCTAAGCTAAGGGGGACCCAGTACTTC
>TRBJ1-2|.|once|TRBV6-4
CASSDSVWGNNYGYTF
TGTGCCAGCAGTGACTCGGTTTGGGGCAATAACTATGGCTACACCTTC
>TRBJ2-3|.|.|TRBV6-5
CASRTGTDTQYF
TGTGCCAGCAGAACAGGTACAGATACGCAGTATTTT
>TRBJ1-6|.|.|TRBV6-5
CASTRVYPSPLHF
TGTGCCAGCACCCGGGTTTACCCTTCACCCCTCCACTTT
>TRBJ1-2|.|.|TRBV24-1
CATSDFQNNYGYTF
TGTGCCACCAGTGATTTCCAGAATAACTATGGCTACACCTTC
>TRBJ1-3|.|.|TRBV7-3
CASSLTAGNTIYF
TGTGCCAGCAGCTTAACGGCGGGAAACACCATATATTTT
>TRBJ2-3|.|.|TRBV18
CASSPPIRLPTDTQYF
TGTGCCAGCTCACCACCGATTCGACTACCCACAGATACGCAGTATTTT